Each of the 8 T cell receptor beta chains below was sequenced from the same sample in a study of cytomegalovirus exposure and HLA in healthy donors (dated by TCRdb to about 2017). Libraries came from the immunoSEQ multiplex PCR assay. For the multiplex PCR, a mixture combining 60 forward primers for TCR Vbeta segments and 13 reverse primers for TCR Jbeta segments was used. Drawn from immuneACCESS, this table holds only the in-frame rearrangements with V and J called that TCRdb kept. Clones are partly lost; checked studies trace under half to an unresolved V gene and leave the rest unexplained. A total of fewer than 150,000 clones appear in this sample, over 60% of them only once. The ten top clones hold less than 3.5% of the sample. The source material was PBMCs. The receptors here all came from a woman aged 35 to 49 in good health and CMV-seropositive.

This chain uses TRBV6-5 with TRBJ1-1; unclear D gene. Germline CDR1 and CDR2: MNHEY and SVGAGI. The V and J ends lost 6 bases and 1 base respectively, with 15 bases between them. There are 15 residues in the CDR3. In nucleotides, the CDR3 is TGTGCCAGCAGCCGAAAGAACGCAGGGAACACTGAAGCTTTCTTT. Protein product: CASSRKNAGNTEAFF.

In its sample, this clone was seen once. The CDR3 reads CASSLRGSNQPQHF. For the CDR3, the DNA is TGTGCCAGCAGCTTGAGGGGGAGCAATCAGCCCCAGCATTTT. V and J are TRBV13 and TRBJ1-5; TRBD1 might be the D (6 bases). With 3 bases removed from V and 1 base from J, the gap between germline ends came to 7 bases. This CDR3 region has 14 residues. Germline CDR1 reads PRHDT; CDR2 reads FYEKMQ (reference sequence).

This chain joins TRBV7-2 and TRBJ2-3, with a weak D call TRBD2 (5 bases). The V gene lost 3 bases and the J gene lost 3 bases, with 13 bases spanning the gap. This CDR3 is 15 amino acids long. Germline CDR1 and CDR2: SGHTA and FQGNSA. CDR3 in DNA: TGTGCCAGCAGCTTGGTTCTAGCAGTTACAGATACGCAGTATTTT. Residues: CASSLVLAVTDTQYF. The complete variable domain, with remaining parts taken from reference TRBV7-2 and TRBJ2-3, reads GAGVSQSPSNKVTEKGKDVELRCDPISGHTALYWYRQSLGQGLEFLIYFQGNSAPDKSGLPSDRFSAERTGGSVSTLTIQRTQQEDSAVYLCASSLVLAVTDTQYFGPGTRLTVL.

This clone was detected only a few times. The J gene is TRBJ2-5, the V gene TRBV7-9; D not resolved. Germline V gives CDR1 SEHNR, CDR2 FQNEAQ (reference sequence). Trimming took off 5 bases at V and 7 bases at J, with 11 bases between the two ends. This CDR3 contains 12 residues. Here the CDR3 reads CASSNSEATQYF. The DNA of the CDR3 is TGTGCCAGCAGCAACTCCGAAGCGACCCAGTACTTC. Based on the CDR3 plus reference TRBV7-9 and TRBJ2-5, the full variable domain is DTGVSQNPRHKITKRGQNVTFRCDPISEHNRLYWYRQTLGQGPEFLTYFQNEAQLEKSRLLSDRFSAERPKGSFSTLEIQRTEQGDSAMYLCASSNSEATQYFGPGTRLLVL.

The CDR3 here is CASSDSKCGVSWQGPSEQYF. CDR3 DNA: TGTGCCAGCAGTGACTCCAAATGTGGGGTGAGTTGGCAGGGTCCTTCCGAGCAGTACTTC. The genes are TRBV6-4 and TRBJ2-7; a weak D match, TRBD1 (5 bases). This CDR3 region has 20 residues. From germline, CDR1 is MRHNA and CDR2 SNTAGT. Trimming took off 0 bases at V and 6 bases at J, with 30 bases between the two ends.

This clone was counted once. As DNA, the CDR3 is TGTGCCAGCTCAGCCCGGAGCGGGAAATCAGATACGCAGTATTTT. This translates into CASSARSGKSDTQYF. The rearrangement links TRBV18 to TRBJ2-3, with TRBD2 matching 7 bases. This CDR3 comprises 15 residues. Germline V lookup: CDR1 KGHSH, CDR2 LQKENI. The trim removed 5 bases at V and 4 bases at J, leaving 9 bases unmatched.

The V gene is TRBV19, the J gene TRBJ1-5, with a weak D call TRBD1 (5 bases). Germline-derived CDR1 and CDR2 are LNHDA and SQIVND (reference sequence). Trimming removed 7 bases from V and 0 bases from J, with 13 bases in between. This CDR3 has 15 amino acids. The CDR3 reads CASIIGVNSNQPQHF. The CDR3 DNA sequence: TGTGCCAGTATAATAGGGGTTAATAGCAATCAGCCCCAGCATTTT. Using reference TRBV19 and TRBJ1-5 for the parts outside the CDR3, the full variable domain is DGGITQSPKYLFRKEGQNVTLSCEQNLNHDAMYWYRQDPGQGLRLIYYSQIVNDFQKGDIAEGYSVSREKKESFPLTVTSAQKNPTAFYLCASIIGVNSNQPQHFGDGTRLSIL.

Here the CDR3 reads CSADTLMNTEAFF. The CDR3 bases are TGCAGCGCCGACACCCTCATGAACACTGAAGCTTTCTTT. The chain couples TRBV29-1 to TRBJ1-1; the D is unclear. Germline lookup yields CDR1 SQVTM and CDR2 ANQGSEA. Trimming removed 7 bases from V and 0 bases from J, with 12 bases in between. This CDR3 has 13 residues. Together with reference TRBV29-1 and TRBJ1-1, the CDR3 gives the full variable domain: SAVISQKPSRDICQRGTSLTIQCQVDSQVTMMFWYRQQPGQSLTLIATANQGSEATYESGFVIDKFPISRPNLTFSTLTVSNMSPEDSSIYLCSADTLMNTEAFFGQGTRLTVV.